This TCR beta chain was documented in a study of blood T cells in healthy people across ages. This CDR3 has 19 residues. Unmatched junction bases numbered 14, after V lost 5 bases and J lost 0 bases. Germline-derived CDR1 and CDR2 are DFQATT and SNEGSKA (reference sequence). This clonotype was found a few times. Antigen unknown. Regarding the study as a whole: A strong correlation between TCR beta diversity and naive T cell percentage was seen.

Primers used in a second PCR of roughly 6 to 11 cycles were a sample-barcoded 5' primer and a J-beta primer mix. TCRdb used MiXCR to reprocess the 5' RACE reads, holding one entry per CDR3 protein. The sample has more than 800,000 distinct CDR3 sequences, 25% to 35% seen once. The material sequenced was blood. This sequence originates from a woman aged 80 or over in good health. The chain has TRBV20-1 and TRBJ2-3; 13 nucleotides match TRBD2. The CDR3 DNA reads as TGCAGTGCTGAGGGGTATACGGGACTAGCGGGGCGTAGCACAGATACGCAGTATTTT. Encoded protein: CSAEGYTGLAGRSTDTQYF.